The clone carrying this TCR beta chain turned up a few times. The antigen is not known. The sample comes from a study of cytomegalovirus exposure and HLA in healthy donors. Background on the study: Of roughly 400 genotyped donors, roughly 80% grouped in the Caucasian-associated ancestry cluster. Study-level points and caveats: Productive status was seen about 90% or about 30% of the time for most TCR beta V segments in an earlier analysis. An analysis was carried out later, and it reportedly showed fewer N-insertions in an Asian-associated ancestry cluster than the approximately 610-donor mean.

After removal of 7 bases from V and 5 bases from J, the junction contained 4 bases not matched to a gene. The CDR3 is 14 amino acids. The V gene's germline CDR1 is SEHNR and CDR2 FQNEAQ (reference sequence). PCR was performed using 60 Vbeta and 13 Jbeta primers. In the original analysis: As a later analysis found, there were 70 million to 80 million unique TCR beta chains, of which 8.5 million to 13 million were shared. Assay: immunoSEQ multiplex PCR; the TCRdb copy retains only in-frame clones and omits some. For V, J and clone size, that table is used; D and trimming come from the DNA. This sample carries around 120,000 clones, 60% to 85% of them seen once, and the ten largest clones take 2.7%.

The chain joins TRBV7-9 to TRBJ1-4; 10 nucleotides line up with TRBD1. This receptor was taken from a woman aged 40 to 50 in good health and CMV-seropositive. Sequencing was carried out using PBMCs. The CDR3 nucleotides read TGTGCCAGCACTCCGGGACAGGGGAATGAAAAACTGTTTTTT. This encodes CASTPGQGNEKLFF.